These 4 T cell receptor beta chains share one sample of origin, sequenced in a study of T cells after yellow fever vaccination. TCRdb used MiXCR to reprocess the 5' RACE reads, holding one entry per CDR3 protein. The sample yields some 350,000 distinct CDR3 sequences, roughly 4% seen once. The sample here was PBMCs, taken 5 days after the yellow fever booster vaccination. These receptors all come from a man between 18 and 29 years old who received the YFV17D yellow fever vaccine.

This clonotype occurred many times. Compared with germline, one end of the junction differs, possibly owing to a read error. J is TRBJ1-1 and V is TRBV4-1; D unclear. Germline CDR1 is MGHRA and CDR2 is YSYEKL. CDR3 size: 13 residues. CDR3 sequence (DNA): TGTGCCAGCAGCCAAGTCGGGAACACTGAAGCTTTCTTT. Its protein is CASSQVGNTEAFF.

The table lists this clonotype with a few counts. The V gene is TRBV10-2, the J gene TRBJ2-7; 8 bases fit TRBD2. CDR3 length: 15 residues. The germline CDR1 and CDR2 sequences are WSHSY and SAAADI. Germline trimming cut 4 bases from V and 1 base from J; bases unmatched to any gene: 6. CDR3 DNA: TGCGCCAGCAGTGTAGGAAGCGGGGGATCCTACGAGCAGTACGTC. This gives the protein CASSVGSGGSYEQYV.

The CDR3 loop is CASSEPGHINQPQHF. The CDR3 DNA is TGTGCCAGCAGTGAACCGGGACATATAAATCAGCCCCAGCATTTT. This sequence joins TRBV6-1 and TRBJ1-5; D is possibly TRBD1 (6 bases). Looked up from germline, CDR1 is MNHNS and CDR2 is SASEGT. The CDR3 covers 15 residues. V was cut by 2 bases and J by 4 bases, with 12 bases left in between.

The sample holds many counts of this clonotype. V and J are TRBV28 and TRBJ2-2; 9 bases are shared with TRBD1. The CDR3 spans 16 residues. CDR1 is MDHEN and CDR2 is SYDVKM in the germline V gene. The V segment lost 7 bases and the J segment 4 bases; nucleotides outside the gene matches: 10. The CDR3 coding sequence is TGTGCCAGCATCACTAACAGGGGGCGCATCACCGGGGAGCTGTTTTTT. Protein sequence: CASITNRGRITGELFF.